Listed below are T cell receptor beta chains from one sample, sequenced in a study of T cell responses to AZD1222 COVID-19 vaccine. Libraries were prepared by immunoSEQ multiplex PCR; TCRdb keeps only in-frame clonotypes and omits some of them. The sample carries approximately 94,000 clones, about 86% recorded once. This sample comprised peripheral blood, obtained on day 0 of AZD1222 vaccination. These receptors were collected from an adult in good health. Each CDR3 is given with its conserved first and last residue. The D gene is left open where the match is weak. Size tells how often a clone was seen (once, few, many) or the class of an expanded clone, and some rows leave it out.

j_call clone_size v_call d_call cdr3_nt cdr3_aa
TRBJ2-7 . TRBV29-1 . TGCAGCGCCTCTCTATCAGAGTACGAGCAGTACTTC CSASLSEYEQYF
TRBJ1-3 . TRBV19 . TGTGCCAGTAAGCCGCCGCTACCTGGAAACACCATATATTTT CASKPPLPGNTIYF
TRBJ2-4 . TRBV5-1 TRBD1 TGCGCCAGCAGCTGTAGGAACTCCCACAGGGGGCAAGCCAAAAACATTCAGTACTTC CASSCRNSHRGQAKNIQYF
TRBJ2-1 . TRBV27 TRBD2 TGTGCCAGCAGTTTGGGGCTAGCGGGGCACGATGAGCAGTTCTTC CASSLGLAGHDEQFF
TRBJ1-1 once TRBV4-1 . TGCGCCAGCAGCCAAGATAAGAGGTGGGAAGAACTGGAAGCTTTCTTT CASSQDKRWEELEAFF
TRBJ2-1 . TRBV4-1 TRBD1 TGCGCCAGCAGCCAATGGGACAGCTACAATGAGCAGTTCTTC CASSQWDSYNEQFF
TRBJ2-7 . TRBV6-5 TRBD2 TGTGCCAGCAGTCGCGGGAGTCCCACCCGATACGAGCAGTACTTC CASSRGSPTRYEQYF
TRBJ1-1 . TRBV19 . TGTGCCAGTAGTATATGGGGCACCCGCGTCGGGAACACTGAAGCTTTCTTT CASSIWGTRVGNTEAFF
TRBJ1-1 . TRBV3-1/TRBV3-2 TRBD1 TGTGCCAGCAGCCCCCGGGACAGGCGAGAAGCTTTCTTT CASSPRDRREAFF
TRBJ2-7 . TRBV14 . TGTGCCAGCAGCCCTCAGGCTTACGAGCAGTACTTC CASSPQAYEQYF
TRBJ1-1 . TRBV7-9 TRBD1 TGTGCCAGCAGCAGGGGGCTCCGGGACAGGGGGCAAACTGAAGCTTTCTTT CASSRGLRDRGQTEAFF
TRBJ2-1 . TRBV3-1/TRBV3-2 TRBD2 TGTGCCAGCAGCCACGATTCCGGGCTAGCGGGAGGGGATGAGCAGTTCTTC CASSHDSGLAGGDEQFF
TRBJ1-1 . TRBV15 . TGTGCCACCAGCAGAGATCGGACAGAAAACACTGAAGCTTTCTTT CATSRDRTENTEAFF
TRBJ1-2 many TRBV19 TRBD1 TGTGCCAGTAGTAGACAGGGAGTCGTCGGCTACACCTTC CASSRQGVVGYTF
TRBJ1-4 . TRBV5-6 TRBD1 TGTGCCAGCAGCTTAAAGACAGGGACCGTAGAAAAACTGTTTTTT CASSLKTGTVEKLFF
TRBJ1-6 . TRBV27 . TGTGCCAGCAGACTGGGGGGGATCGCCTCACCCCTCCACTTT CASRLGGIASPLHF
TRBJ2-7 . TRBV5-1 TRBD2 TGCGCCAGCAGCTCGGGACTAGCGGGGGGGCCCTACGAGCAGTACTTC CASSSGLAGGPYEQYF
TRBJ2-7 . TRBV7-9 . TGTGCCAGCAGCTTAGCCGGGGTGAGGGGCCCCGAGCAGTACTTC CASSLAGVRGPEQYF
TRBJ1-5 . TRBV30 TRBD1 TGTGCCTGGAGTGGTTCGGGACAGGTAGTATATAGCAATCAGCCCCAGCATTTT CAWSGSGQVVYSNQPQHF
TRBJ1-1 . TRBV27 . TGTGCCAGCAGGGTGGGCACGAACACTGAAGCTTTCTTT CASRVGTNTEAFF
TRBJ2-3 . TRBV7-3 TRBD2 TGTGCCAGCAGCTTGGGACTAGCGGGGGCCGGGAGCACAGATACGCAGTATTTT CASSLGLAGAGSTDTQYF
TRBJ1-5 . TRBV19 TRBD1 TGTGCCAGTAGTAGGGGACAGGTAGGCGATCAGCCCCAGCATTTT CASSRGQVGDQPQHF
TRBJ2-7 few TRBV27 . TGTGCCAGCAGCCGGGGCCAGGGAGACAGCGAGCAGTACTTC CASSRGQGDSEQYF
TRBJ2-7 . TRBV6-2/TRBV6-3 TRBD1 TGTGCCAGCAGTTACGGACAGGGGGGAACCTACGAGCAGTACTTC CASSYGQGGTYEQYF
TRBJ1-1 many TRBV5-1 TRBD1 TGCGCCAGCAGCTTCCCAGGGGGACAGAAGAACACTGAAGCTTTCTTT CASSFPGGQKNTEAFF
TRBJ1-1 . TRBV19 . TGTGCCAGTAGTATGGCTGGGGGTTTGGGGGCCACTGAAGCTTTCTTT CASSMAGGLGATEAFF